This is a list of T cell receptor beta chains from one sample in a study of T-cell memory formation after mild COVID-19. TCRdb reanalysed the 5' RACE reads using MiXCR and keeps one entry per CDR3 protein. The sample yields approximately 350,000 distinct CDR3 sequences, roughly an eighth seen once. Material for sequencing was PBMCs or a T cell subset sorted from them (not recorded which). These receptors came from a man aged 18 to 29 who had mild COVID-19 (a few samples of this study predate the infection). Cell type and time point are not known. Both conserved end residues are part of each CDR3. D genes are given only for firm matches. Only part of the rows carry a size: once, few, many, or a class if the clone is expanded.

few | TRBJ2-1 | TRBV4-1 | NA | CASSQLLYNEQFF | TGCGCCAGCAGCCAGCTTCTCTACAATGAGCAGTTCTTC
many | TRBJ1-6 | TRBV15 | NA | CATSRQGYNSPLHF | TGTGCCACCAGCAGACAGGGCTATAATTCACCCCTCCACTTT
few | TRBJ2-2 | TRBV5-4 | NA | CASRGGGTDTGELFF | TGTGCCAGCAGGGGAGGAGGGACAGACACCGGGGAGCTGTTTTTT
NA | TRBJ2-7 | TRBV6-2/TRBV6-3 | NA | CASSHGHEQYF | TGTGCCAGCAGCCACGGACATGAGCAGTACTTC
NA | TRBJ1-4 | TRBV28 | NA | CASSYIDRQDEKLFF | TGTGCCAGCAGCTACATTGACAGGCAGGATGAAAAACTGTTTTTT
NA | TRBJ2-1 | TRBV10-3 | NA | CAIGPTGHEQFF | TGTGCCATCGGCCCAACCGGCCATGAGCAGTTCTTC
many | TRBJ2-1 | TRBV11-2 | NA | CASASDPSSYNEQFF | TGTGCCAGCGCCTCTGACCCGTCCTCCTACAATGAGCAGTTCTTC
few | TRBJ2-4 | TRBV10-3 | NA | CAIREGLGLAKNIQYF | TGTGCCATCAGAGAGGGCCTGGGGCTAGCCAAAAACATTCAGTACTTC
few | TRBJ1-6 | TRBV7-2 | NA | CASSGASPYNSPLHF | TGTGCCAGCAGCGGGGCCTCGCCTTATAATTCACCCCTCCACTTT
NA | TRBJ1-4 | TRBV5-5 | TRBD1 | CASSLEVGTAEKLFF | TGTGCCAGCAGCTTGGAAGTGGGGACAGCCGAAAAACTGTTTTTT
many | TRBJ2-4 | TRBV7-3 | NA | CASSSLGFGVQYF | TGTGCCAGCAGCTCCCTCGGGTTTGGGGTTCAGTACTTC
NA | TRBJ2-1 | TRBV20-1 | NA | CSARDLQGTVQFF | TGCAGTGCTAGAGATTTACAGGGAACGGTGCAGTTCTTC
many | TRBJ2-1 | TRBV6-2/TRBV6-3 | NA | CASSYAQRYEQFF | TGTGCCAGCAGTTACGCGCAAAGGTATGAGCAGTTCTTC
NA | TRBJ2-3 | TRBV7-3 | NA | CASSLTGHDARITDTQYF | TGTGCCAGCAGCTTAACTGGCCACGACGCACGGATCACAGATACGCAGTATTTT
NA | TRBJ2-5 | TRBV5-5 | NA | CASSLGQGRKTQYF | TGTGCCAGCAGCTTGGGCCAGGGTAGAAAGACCCAGTACTTC
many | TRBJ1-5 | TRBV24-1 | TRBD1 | CATSDTTGYGTQPQHF | TGTGCCACCAGTGATACGACAGGGTACGGGACTCAGCCCCAGCATTTT
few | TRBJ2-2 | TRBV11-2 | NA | CASSLVFGTGELFF | TGTGCCAGCAGCTTAGTTTTCGGCACCGGGGAGCTGTTTTTT
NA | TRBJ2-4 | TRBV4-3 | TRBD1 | CASSPRRDRAGENIQYF | TGCGCCAGCAGCCCCCGGAGGGACAGGGCGGGGGAAAACATTCAGTACTTC
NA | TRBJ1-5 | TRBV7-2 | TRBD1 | CASSSPGGYQPQHF | TGTGCCAGCAGCTCTCCAGGGGGCTATCAGCCCCAGCATTTT
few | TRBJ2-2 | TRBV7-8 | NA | CASSPPPGENTGELFF | TGTGCCAGCAGCCCCCCCCCGGGGGAGAACACCGGGGAGCTGTTTTTT
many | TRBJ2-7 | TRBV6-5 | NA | CASSELGESSYEQYF | TGTGCCAGCAGTGAACTAGGCGAGAGCTCCTACGAGCAGTACTTC
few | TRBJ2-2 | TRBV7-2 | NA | CASSDRVSRELFF | TGTGCCAGCAGCGATAGAGTTAGCCGGGAGCTGTTTTTT
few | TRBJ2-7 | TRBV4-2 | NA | CARSQEWGTYEQYF | TGTGCCAGAAGCCAAGAATGGGGGACGTACGAGCAGTACTTC
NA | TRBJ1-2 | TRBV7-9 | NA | CASSITGYGYTF | TGTGCCAGCAGCATCACAGGATATGGCTACACCTTC
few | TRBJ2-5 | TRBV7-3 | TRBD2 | CDSSSLGPGYSGGEETQYF | TGTGACAGCAGCTCCCTCGGGCCAGGATACAGCGGGGGAGAGGAGACCCAGTACTTC
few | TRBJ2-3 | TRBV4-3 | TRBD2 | CASSQGRGLPTDTQYF | TGCGCCAGCAGCCAAGGACGGGGACTACCCACAGATACGCAGTATTTT
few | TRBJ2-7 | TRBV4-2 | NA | CASSQGLGGEQYF | TGTGCCAGCAGCCAGGGGCTCGGGGGCGAGCAGTACTTC
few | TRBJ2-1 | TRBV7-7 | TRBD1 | CASSLDRGNNEQFF | TGTGCCAGCAGCCTTGACAGGGGAAACAATGAGCAGTTCTTC
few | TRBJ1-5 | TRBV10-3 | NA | CAISEGGVNGNQPQHF | TGTGCCATCAGCGAAGGAGGGGTGAACGGTAATCAGCCCCAGCATTTT
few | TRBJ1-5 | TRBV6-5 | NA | CASSYGWGPNQPQHF | TGTGCCAGCAGTTACGGTTGGGGACCCAATCAGCCCCAGCATTTT
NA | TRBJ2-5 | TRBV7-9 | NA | CASSAVTRETQYF | TGTGCCAGCAGCGCAGTGACTCGGGAGACCCAGTACTTC
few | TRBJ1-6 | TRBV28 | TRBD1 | CASSGRQGRGSPLHF | TGTGCCAGCAGTGGGCGACAGGGTCGAGGTTCACCCCTCCACTTT
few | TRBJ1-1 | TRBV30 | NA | CAWSFQGNTEAFF | TGTGCCTGGAGTTTCCAGGGGAACACTGAAGCTTTCTTT
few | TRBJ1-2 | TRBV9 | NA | CASSVAFRSYGYTF | TGTGCCAGCAGCGTAGCCTTCAGGTCCTATGGCTACACCTTC
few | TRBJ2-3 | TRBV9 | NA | CASSARLTSIDTQYF | TGTGCCAGCAGCGCCCGTCTGACCTCAATAGATACGCAGTATTTT
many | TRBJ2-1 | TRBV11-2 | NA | CASRAPGLLINEQFF | TGTGCCAGCAGGGCCCCAGGACTACTCATCAATGAGCAGTTCTTC
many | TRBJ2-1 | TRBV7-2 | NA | CASSSNMWGGYNEQFF | TGTGCCAGCAGCTCGAATATGTGGGGAGGATACAATGAGCAGTTCTTC
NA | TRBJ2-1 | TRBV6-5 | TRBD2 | CASSHGLAGGLEQFF | TGTGCCAGCAGTCACGGACTAGCGGGGGGGCTCGAGCAGTTCTTC
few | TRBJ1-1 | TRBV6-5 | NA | CASRGGAIGTEAFF | TGTGCCTCTCGGGGGGGGGCGATCGGCACTGAAGCTTTCTTT
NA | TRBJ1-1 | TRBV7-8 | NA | CASSTRVNTEAFF | TGTGCCAGCAGCACCAGGGTGAACACTGAAGCTTTCTTT
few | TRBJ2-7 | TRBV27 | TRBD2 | CASTPLAGGFSYEQYF | TGTGCCAGCACCCCACTAGCGGGGGGGTTCTCCTACGAGCAGTACTTC
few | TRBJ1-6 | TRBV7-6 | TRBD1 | CASSATGYSPLHF | TGTGCCAGCAGCGCGACAGGGTACTCACCCCTCCACTTT
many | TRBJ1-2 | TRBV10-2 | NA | CASAEGHYGYTF | TGCGCCAGCGCGGAGGGCCACTATGGCTACACCTTC
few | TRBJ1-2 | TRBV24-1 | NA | CATSDSGTGYTF | TGTGCCACCAGTGATTCTGGGACTGGCTACACCTTC
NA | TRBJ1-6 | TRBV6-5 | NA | CASTPADGFNSPLHF | TGTGCCAGCACCCCGGCGGACGGATTCAATTCACCCCTCCACTTT
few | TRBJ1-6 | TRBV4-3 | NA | CASSQVGVGSPLHF | TGCGCCAGCAGCCAAGTTGGGGTGGGTTCACCCCTCCACTTT
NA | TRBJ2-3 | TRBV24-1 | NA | CATSDVRGGDTQYF | TGTGCCACCAGTGACGTTCGAGGGGGAGATACGCAGTATTTT